Presented here are 18 T cell receptor beta chains from one specimen sequenced in a study of graft-versus-host responses after intestinal transplantation. The repertoire was sequenced with immunoSEQ multiplex PCR; TCRdb's copy has only in-frame clones and lacks some. In the table there are around 64,000 clones, 85% to 95% of which are singletons. Antigen specificity for these receptors is unknown. Sequenced here: unstimulated CD4+ T cells sorted from spleen or lymph node cells, sampled before transplant. The receptors stem from a human donor who was the organ donor for an intestinal transplant.

The chain recombines TRBV5-1 with TRBJ1-3; D remains unclear. The CDR3 sequence is 15 residues long. With 4 bases removed from V and 0 bases from J, the gap between germline ends came to 11 bases. Per germline, CDR1 SGHRS and CDR2 YFSETQ. Written as DNA, the CDR3 is TGCGCCAGCAGCCTCATGGGGTACTCTGGAAACACCATATATTTT. This encodes CASSLMGYSGNTIYF.

The chain joins TRBV7-8 to TRBJ2-3, with TRBD2 identical over 9 bases. Germline V CDR1 and CDR2: SGHVS, FQNEAQ. The CDR3 length is 16 residues. V gave up 1 base and J gave up 5 bases; unmatched junction bases: 7. The CDR3 DNA reads TGTGCCAGCAGCTTAGGGGGACTAGCTGCGAGAGATACGCAGTATTTT. Amino acid sequence: CASSLGGLAARDTQYF. The full variable domain, with the rest looked up from reference TRBV7-8 and TRBJ2-3, is GAGVSQSPRYKVAKRGQDVALRCDPISGHVSLFWYQQALGQGPEFLTYFQNEAQLDKSGLPSDRFFAERPEGSVSTLKIQRTQQEDSAVYLCASSLGGLAARDTQYFGPGTRLTVL.

This clone appeared once. The gene calls are TRBV7-3 and TRBJ2-4; a possible D gene is TRBD2 (6 bases). The CDR3 loop spans 13 amino acids. The ends were cut back, 5 bases at V and 7 bases at J, with 12 bases in the middle. CDR1 SGHTA and CDR2 FQGTGA come from the germline V gene. CDR3 in amino acids: CASSPTGGNIQYF. The CDR3 bases are TGTGCCAGCAGCCCCACAGGAGGGAACATTCAGTACTTC.

This sequence joins TRBV5-5 and TRBJ2-7; 7 nucleotides match TRBD1. Germline assignment: CDR1 SGHKS and CDR2 YYEKEE (reference sequence). Trimming took 1 base from V and 6 from J; bases not matched to a gene: 4. The CDR3 is 13 residues long. The CDR3 spells CASSLKGGPEQYF. In DNA form, the CDR3 reads TGTGCCAGCAGCTTGAAAGGGGGCCCCGAGCAGTACTTC. The full variable domain, in which reference TRBV5-5 and TRBJ2-7 provide the parts outside the CDR3, is DAGVTQSPTHLIKTRGQQVTLRCSPISGHKSVSWYQQVLGQGPQFIFQYYEKEERGRGNFPDRFSARQFPNYSSELNVNALLLGDSALYLCASSLKGGPEQYFGPGTRLTVT.

This sequence joins TRBV6-6 and TRBJ2-5; tentatively, D is TRBD2 (6 bases). Trimming shortened V by 2 bases and J by 4 bases, and 11 bases separated the two germline ends. The germline V gene has CDR1 MNHNY and CDR2 SVGAGI (reference sequence). The CDR3 is made up of 14 amino acids. The CDR3 nucleotides are TGTGCCAGCAGTTACGGCGGGGTATCAGAGACCCAGTACTTC. Translated: CASSYGGVSETQYF.

The chain recombines TRBV5-6 with TRBJ2-7, with 12 bases fitting TRBD1. Trimming removed 0 bases from V and 2 bases from J; junction bases left unmatched: 0. This CDR3 has 15 residues. CDR1 is SGHDT and CDR2 is YYEEEE in the germline V gene. The CDR3 sequence is CASSLGDRGPYEQYF. The CDR3 DNA reads as TGTGCCAGCAGCTTGGGGGACAGGGGGCCCTACGAGCAGTACTTC.

The chain combines TRBV11-3 with TRBJ2-1; D remains unclear. Deletions cut 1 base from V and 5 bases from J, with 3 bases between. CDR1 is SGHNT and CDR2 is YENEEA in the germline V gene. The CDR3 is 12 residues long. In DNA, the CDR3 is TGTGCCAGCAGCTTAGTCGACAATGAGCAGTTCTTC. Its translation is CASSLVDNEQFF.

The V and J genes are TRBV7-9 and TRBJ1-1; D not certain. Germline V gene lookup returns CDR1 SEHNR and CDR2 FQNEAQ (reference sequence). V lost 5 bases, J lost 6 bases, and 13 bases lay in between. The CDR3 runs to 13 residues. CDR3 bases: TGTGCCAGCAGCCTCGCACATTTATCTGAAGCTTTCTTT. Translating gives CASSLAHLSEAFF. The variable domain in full, completed from reference TRBV7-9 and TRBJ1-1, reads DTGVSQNPRHKITKRGQNVTFRCDPISEHNRLYWYRQTLGQGPEFLTYFQNEAQLEKSRLLSDRFSAERPKGSFSTLEIQRTEQGDSAMYLCASSLAHLSEAFFGQGTRLTVV.

This clone was found a few times. The gene calls are TRBV2 and TRBJ2-4; maybe TRBD2 (5 bases). The germline CDR1 and CDR2 sequences are SNHLY and FYNNEI. CDR3 length: 14 residues. V was pared by 6 bases and J by 6 bases, with 15 bases between. The CDR3 DNA sequence: TGTGCCAGCAGCTTATCTCGGGGTTTAAACATTCAGTACTTC. Its translation: CASSLSRGLNIQYF.

This clone was counted between two and nine times. The rearrangement uses TRBV9 and TRBJ1-2; TRBD1 matches at 10 bases. Germline V gene data show CDR1 as SGDLS and CDR2 as YYNGEE. This CDR3 contains 16 residues. The V segment lost 3 bases and the J segment 8 bases; nucleotides outside the gene matches: 13. CDR3 residues: CASSGGGTGAVEGYTF. CDR3 nucleotides: TGTGCCAGCAGCGGAGGGGGGACAGGGGCAGTGGAGGGCTACACCTTC.

This clone has just one count. This sequence joins TRBV18 and TRBJ2-4; D not resolved. CDR1 and CDR2 (germline): KGHSH, LQKENI. This CDR3 contains 15 residues. Trimming removed 2 bases at V and 1 base at J, with 9 bases between. CDR3 nucleotide sequence: TGTGCCAGCTCACCAGGCGGTGAGGCCAAAAACATTCAGTACTTC. Its translation: CASSPGGEAKNIQYF.

The chain is built from TRBV2 and TRBJ2-2; D is ambiguous. The CDR3 extends over 14 amino acids. V lost 6 bases and J 0 bases, leaving 8 bases between the germline ends. The germline gives CDR1 SNHLY, CDR2 FYNNEI. The CDR3 nucleotides are TGTGCCAGCAGGGACCATTCGAACACCGGGGAGCTGTTTTTT. Translating it yields CASRDHSNTGELFF.

This clone was counted a few times. The V gene is TRBV7-9, the J gene TRBJ1-1, with D tentatively TRBD1 (5 bases). The CDR3 has 13 amino acids. The germline gives CDR1 SEHNR, CDR2 FQNEAQ (reference sequence). V lost 2 bases and J 7 bases, leaving 11 bases between the germline ends. As DNA, the CDR3 is TGTGCCAGCAGCTTAAATTCGGGGGATGAAGCTTTCTTT. Residues: CASSLNSGDEAFF.

The rearrangement links TRBV4-1 to TRBJ2-3; no clear D gene. The germline V gene encodes CDR1 MGHRA and CDR2 YSYEKL. The V gene lost 2 bases and the J gene lost 1 base, with 7 bases spanning the gap. There are 14 residues in the CDR3. CDR3 amino acids: CASSQPKGTDTQYF. The DNA for the CDR3 is TGCGCCAGCAGCCAACCCAAGGGCACAGATACGCAGTATTTT.

The chain uses TRBV29-1 and TRBJ2-7; D gene ambiguous. Germline lookup yields CDR1 SQVTM and CDR2 ANQGSEA. This CDR3 comprises 12 residues. V lost 4 bases, J lost 2 bases, and 9 bases lay in between. Here the CDR3 reads CSVGADAYEQYF. CDR3 nucleotide sequence: TGCAGCGTTGGGGCTGACGCCTACGAGCAGTACTTC.

This clone has only one observation. This chain joins TRBV7-8 and TRBJ1-6; 7 positions agree with TRBD1. The CDR3 runs to 12 residues. Germline trimming cut 0 bases from V and 15 bases from J; bases unmatched to any gene: 2. The germline V gene has CDR1 SGHVS and CDR2 FQNEAQ. The CDR3: CASSLAGTVLHF. CDR3 nucleotides: TGTGCCAGCAGCTTAGCTGGGACAGTCCTCCACTTT.

This chain joins TRBV5-1 and TRBJ2-5; tentatively, D is TRBD2 (5 bases). In germline, CDR1 is SGHRS, CDR2 YFSETQ. V was trimmed by 0 bases and J by 7 bases, leaving 22 bases between them. The length of the CDR3 is 17 residues. CDR3 bases: TGCGCCAGCAGCTTGGCCCCCGGGCTAGCCCCCGGCGGGACCCAGTACTTC. Its protein product is CASSLAPGLAPGGTQYF.

J is TRBJ2-7 and V is TRBV6-5, with 9 nucleotides matching TRBD1. This CDR3 has 15 amino acids. Germline V gene data show CDR1 as MNHEY and CDR2 as SVGAGI. The junction had 9 bases not matched to a gene; V was cut back by 7 bases and J by 2 bases. CDR3 in amino acids: CASKLYRDRAYEQYF. DNA of the CDR3: TGTGCCAGCAAATTATACCGGGACAGGGCCTACGAGCAGTACTTC.